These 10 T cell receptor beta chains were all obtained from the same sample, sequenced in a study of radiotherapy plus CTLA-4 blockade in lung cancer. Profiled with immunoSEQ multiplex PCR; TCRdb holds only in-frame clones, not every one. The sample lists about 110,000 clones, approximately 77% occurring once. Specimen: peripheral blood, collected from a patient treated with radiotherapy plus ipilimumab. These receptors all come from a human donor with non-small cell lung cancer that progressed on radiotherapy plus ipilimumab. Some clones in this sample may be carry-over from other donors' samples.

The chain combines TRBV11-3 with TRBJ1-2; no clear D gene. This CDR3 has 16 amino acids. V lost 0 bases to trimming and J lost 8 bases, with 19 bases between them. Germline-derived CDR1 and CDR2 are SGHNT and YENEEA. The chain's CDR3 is CASSLDILGALGGYTF. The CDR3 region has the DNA TGTGCCAGCAGCTTAGATATCCTCGGCGCATTAGGGGGCTACACCTTC.

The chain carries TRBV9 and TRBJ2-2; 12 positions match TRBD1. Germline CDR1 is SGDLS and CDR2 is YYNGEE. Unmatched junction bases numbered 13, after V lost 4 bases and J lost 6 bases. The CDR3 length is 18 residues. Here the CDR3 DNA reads TGTGCCAGCAGCACCGTCCCGGGACAGGGGGCCATTGCCGGGGAGCTGTTTTTT. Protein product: CASSTVPGQGAIAGELFF.

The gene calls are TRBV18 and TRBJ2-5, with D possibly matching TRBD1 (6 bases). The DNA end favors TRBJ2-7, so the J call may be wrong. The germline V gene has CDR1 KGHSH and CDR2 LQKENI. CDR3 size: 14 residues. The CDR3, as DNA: TGTGCCAGCTCACTGGGGACATATTCCTACGAGCAGTACTTC. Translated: CASSLGTYSYEQYF.

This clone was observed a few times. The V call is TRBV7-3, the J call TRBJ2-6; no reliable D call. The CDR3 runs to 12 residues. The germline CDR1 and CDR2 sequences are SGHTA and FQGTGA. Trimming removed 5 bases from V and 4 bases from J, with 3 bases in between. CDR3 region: CASSPGANVLTF. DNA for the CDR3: TGTGCCAGCAGCCCAGGGGCCAACGTCCTGACTTTC. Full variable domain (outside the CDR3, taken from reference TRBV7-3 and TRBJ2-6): GAGVSQTPSNKVTEKGKYVELRCDPISGHTALYWYRQSLGQGPEFLIYFQGTGAADDSGLPNDRFFAVRPEGSVSTLKIQRTERGDSAVYLCASSPGANVLTFGAGSRLTVL.

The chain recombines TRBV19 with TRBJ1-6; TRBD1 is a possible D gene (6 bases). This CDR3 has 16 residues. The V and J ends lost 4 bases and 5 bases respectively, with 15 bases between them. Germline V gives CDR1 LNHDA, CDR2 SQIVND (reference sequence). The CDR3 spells CASSTRYRADNSPLHF. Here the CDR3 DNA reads TGTGCCAGTAGTACCCGTTACAGGGCAGATAATTCACCCCTCCACTTT. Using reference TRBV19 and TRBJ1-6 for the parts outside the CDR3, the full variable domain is DGGITQSPKYLFRKEGQNVTLSCEQNLNHDAMYWYRQDPGQGLRLIYYSQIVNDFQKGDIAEGYSVSREKKESFPLTVTSAQKNPTAFYLCASSTRYRADNSPLHFGNGTRLTVT.

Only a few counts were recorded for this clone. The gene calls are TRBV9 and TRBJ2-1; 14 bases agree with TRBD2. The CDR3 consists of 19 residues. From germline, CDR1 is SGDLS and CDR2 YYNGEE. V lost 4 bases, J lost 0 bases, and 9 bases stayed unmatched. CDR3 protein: CASSIGLAGGPSSYNEQFF. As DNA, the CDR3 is TGTGCCAGCAGCATCGGACTAGCGGGGGGCCCGAGCTCCTACAATGAGCAGTTCTTC.

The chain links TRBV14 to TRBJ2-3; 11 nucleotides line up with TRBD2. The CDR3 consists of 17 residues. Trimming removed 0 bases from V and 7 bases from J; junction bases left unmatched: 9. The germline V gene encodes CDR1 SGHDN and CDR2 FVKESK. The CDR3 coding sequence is TGTGCCAGCAGCCAAGATAGTCTAGCGGGGGGATCCTATACGCAGTATTTT. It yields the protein CASSQDSLAGGSYTQYF.

CDR3 DNA sequence: TGTGCCAGCAGCTCGACAGGGATGTCCTACGAGCAGTACTTC. Encoded protein: CASSSTGMSYEQYF. This chain connects TRBV7-2 to TRBJ2-7; 7 bases are shared with TRBD1. Germline CDR1 reads SGHTA; CDR2 reads FQGNSA. The CDR3 has 14 residues. Trimming removed 4 bases from V and 1 base from J; junction bases left unmatched: 4.

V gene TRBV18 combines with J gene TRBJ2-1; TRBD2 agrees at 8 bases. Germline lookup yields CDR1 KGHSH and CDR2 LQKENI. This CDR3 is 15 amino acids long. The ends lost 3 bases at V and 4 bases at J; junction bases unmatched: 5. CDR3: CASSPVAGSYNEQFF. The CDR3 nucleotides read TGTGCCAGCTCACCCGTAGCGGGGAGTTACAATGAGCAGTTCTTC.

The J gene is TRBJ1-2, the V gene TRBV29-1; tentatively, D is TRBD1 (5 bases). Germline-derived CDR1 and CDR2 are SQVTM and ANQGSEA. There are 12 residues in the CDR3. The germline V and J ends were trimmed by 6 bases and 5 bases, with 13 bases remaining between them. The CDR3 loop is CSVGGSGYGYTF. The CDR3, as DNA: TGCAGCGTGGGGGGGTCCGGTTATGGCTACACCTTC.